Listed here are 21 T cell receptor beta chains from one sample, sequenced in a study of technical replicates of blood from several donors. Sequencing used immunoSEQ multiplex PCR; TCRdb keeps in-frame clones, though not all of them. This table holds about 93,000 clones, 95% found once. Material: T cells isolated from PBMCs. Receptors originate from a human donor in good health.

The J gene is TRBJ1-1, the V gene TRBV12-5; D possibly corresponds to TRBD1 (5 bases). Trimming took 0 bases from V and 5 from J, leaving 22 bases between them. Germline CDR1 LGHNT, CDR2 FRNRAP. This CDR3 has 18 residues. The CDR3: CASGLVRRGIGVGTEAFF. CDR3 nucleotides: TGTGCTAGTGGTTTGGTACGCCGGGGGATAGGGGTAGGGACTGAAGCTTTCTTT.

The chain is built from TRBV11-2 and TRBJ2-2, with a tentative D call TRBD2 (6 bases). Germline V lookup: CDR1 SGHAT, CDR2 FQNNGV. V lost 3 bases and J lost 5, with 13 bases in between. This CDR3 has 15 amino acids. The CDR3 region is CASSLTSSGTGELFF. Written as DNA, the CDR3 is TGTGCCAGCAGCTTGACTAGTTCCGGGACCGGGGAGCTGTTTTTT.

The chain combines TRBV5-6 with TRBJ2-5, with D possibly being TRBD2 (6 bases). The CDR3 extends over 15 amino acids. CDR1 is SGHDT, CDR2 YYEEEE, per germline. V lost 4 bases, J lost 5 bases, and 18 bases lay in between. CDR3 nucleotides: TGTGCCAGCAGCCCGGGGACTTTCCTAGGGGAGACCCAGTACTTC. Translation: CASSPGTFLGETQYF.

The chain couples TRBV7-9 to TRBJ1-1, with D possibly being TRBD1 (5 bases). Trimming removed 4 bases at V and 4 bases at J, with 16 bases between. This CDR3 has 15 residues. Germline V lookup: CDR1 SEHNR, CDR2 FQNEAQ (reference sequence). The CDR3 here is CASSSWSGVGTEAFF. The CDR3, as DNA: TGTGCCAGCAGCTCCTGGTCGGGGGTTGGCACTGAAGCTTTCTTT.

The V call is TRBV11-2, the J call TRBJ1-2; TRBD1 is a possible D gene (5 bases). V shed 5 bases and J shed 8 bases, with 18 bases lying between them. From germline, CDR1 is SGHAT and CDR2 FQNNGV. This CDR3 has 14 residues. CDR3 DNA: TGTGCCAGCAGCACACTGGGGCAGGCGAGGGGCTACACCTTC. It codes for CASSTLGQARGYTF.

V and J are TRBV10-2 and TRBJ2-7; D not certain. V was shortened by 7 bases and J by 6 bases, with 16 bases between the two germline ends. Germline V gives CDR1 WSHSY, CDR2 SAAADI. CDR3 size: 13 residues. The CDR3 protein is CASTTHLPGEQYF. CDR3 DNA: TGCGCCAGCACCACTCACCTCCCTGGCGAGCAGTACTTC.

The rearrangement uses TRBV2 and TRBJ2-7, with 9 positions matching TRBD2. Germline V lookup: CDR1 SNHLY, CDR2 FYNNEI. CDR3 length equals 13 residues. Trimming removed 8 bases from V and 2 bases from J; junction bases left unmatched: 4. The CDR3: CASRGLAAYEQYF. The CDR3 nucleotides are TGTGCCAGCCGGGGACTAGCAGCCTACGAGCAGTACTTC.

V is TRBV5-1 and J is TRBJ2-7; 8 bases map to TRBD1. After removal of 4 bases from V and 6 bases from J, the junction contained 12 bases not matched to a gene. The V gene's germline CDR1 is SGHRS and CDR2 YFSETQ. This CDR3 is built from 15 residues. CDR3: CASSITGQGTSEQYF. CDR3 DNA sequence: TGCGCCAGCAGCATAACCGGACAGGGTACGAGCGAGCAGTACTTC.

The chain employs TRBV7-3 and TRBJ1-2, with a possible D match to TRBD1 (6 bases). Germline V gene sequence: CDR1 SGHTA, CDR2 FQGTGA. This CDR3 region has 15 residues. V was cut by 2 bases and J by 6 bases, with 16 bases left in between. CDR3 in DNA: TGTGCCAGCAGCTTATTGGGGGCCAAAAAGGATGGCTACACCTTC. This gives the protein CASSLLGAKKDGYTF.

The chain combines TRBV4-1 with TRBJ2-1, with 10 bases lining up with TRBD2. The germline V gene encodes CDR1 MGHRA and CDR2 YSYEKL. Trimming took 0 bases from V and 8 from J; bases not matched to a gene: 4. The CDR3 sequence is 15 residues long. The CDR3 DNA is TGCGCCAGCAGCCAAGATCTTCTAGCGGGAGATGAGCAGTTCTTC. Its translation: CASSQDLLAGDEQFF.

The chain combines TRBV27 with TRBJ2-7, with a tentative D call TRBD2 (6 bases). The V and J ends lost 5 bases and 5 bases respectively, with 16 bases between them. The CDR3 runs to 14 residues. Per germline, CDR1 MNHEY and CDR2 SMNVEV (reference sequence). CDR3 sequence (DNA): TGTGCCAGCAGTAGATCACTTCTAGCGAACGAGCAGTACTTC. It translates to CASSRSLLANEQYF.

This clone has only one observation. The chain combines TRBV28 with TRBJ1-4; 9 bases are shared with TRBD1. With 5 bases clipped from V and 7 bases from J, the junction kept 8 bases outside the gene matches. This CDR3 spans 15 amino acids. Looked up from germline, CDR1 is MDHEN and CDR2 is SYDVKM. CDR3 sequence: CASSTYRGRAEKLFF. CDR3 sequence (DNA): TGTGCCAGCAGTACCTACAGGGGGCGGGCTGAAAAACTGTTTTTT.

This sequence joins TRBV2 and TRBJ2-1; D may be TRBD1 (6 bases). Per the germline V gene, CDR1 is SNHLY and CDR2 is FYNNEI. The CDR3 loop spans 15 amino acids. The germline V and J ends were trimmed by 10 bases and 0 bases, with 16 bases remaining between them. The CDR3 here is CANNGQLSSYNEQFF. The CDR3 DNA sequence: TGTGCCAACAACGGACAGTTGAGCTCCTACAATGAGCAGTTCTTC.

The chain combines TRBV11-2 with TRBJ2-7; 8 positions agree with TRBD2. V gave up 8 bases and J gave up 0 bases; unmatched junction bases: 15. The CDR3 covers 17 residues. Germline lookup yields CDR1 SGHAT and CDR2 FQNNGV. The CDR3 nucleotides read TGTGCCAGCTCCATAGGGCATAGCGGGGCGGTCTCCTACGAGCAGTACTTC. Protein product: CASSIGHSGAVSYEQYF.

The chain joins TRBV7-2 to TRBJ1-3; D is uncertain. The CDR3 spans 15 residues. Trimming cost V 2 bases and J 4 bases, with 12 bases left between them. Germline CDR1 reads SGHTA; CDR2 reads FQGNSA. The CDR3 is CASSLSPYRGNTIYF. The CDR3 nucleotides are TGTGCCAGCAGCTTATCGCCATACAGAGGAAACACCATATATTTT. The complete variable domain, with remaining parts taken from reference TRBV7-2 and TRBJ1-3, reads GAGVSQSPSNKVTEKGKDVELRCDPISGHTALYWYRQSLGQGLEFLIYFQGNSAPDKSGLPSDRFSAERTGGSVSTLTIQRTQQEDSAVYLCASSLSPYRGNTIYFGEGSWLTVV.

V usage is TRBV7-9 and J usage is TRBJ2-3; TRBD1 is a possible D gene (5 bases). V lost 5 bases and J 0 bases, leaving 9 bases between the germline ends. The CDR3 has 14 amino acids. Per germline, CDR1 SEHNR and CDR2 FQNEAQ (reference sequence). The CDR3 sequence is CASSPDSSTDTQYF. CDR3 coding DNA: TGTGCCAGCAGCCCAGACAGTAGCACAGATACGCAGTATTTT. Filled out from reference TRBV7-9 and TRBJ2-3, the complete variable domain reads DTGVSQNPRHKITKRGQNVTFRCDPISEHNRLYWYRQTLGQGPEFLTYFQNEAQLEKSRLLSDRFSAERPKGSFSTLEIQRTEQGDSAMYLCASSPDSSTDTQYFGPGTRLTVL.

This clone occurred a few times. The J gene is TRBJ2-3, the V gene TRBV19, with 10 bases lining up with TRBD1. J was trimmed by 5 bases and V by 1 base; bases with no gene match: 0. CDR1 LNHDA and CDR2 SQIVND come from the germline V gene (reference sequence). The CDR3 sequence is 14 residues long. The CDR3 sequence: CASSIGTGGDTQYF. The CDR3 DNA is TGTGCCAGTAGTATAGGGACAGGGGGAGATACGCAGTATTTT.

The chain employs TRBV5-4 and TRBJ1-1, with D maybe TRBD1 (5 bases). V was pared by 0 bases and J by 3 bases, with 9 bases between. Germline loops: CDR1 SGHNT, CDR2 YYREEE (reference sequence). This CDR3 has 14 amino acids. In DNA, the CDR3 is TGTGCCAGCAGCTTGGTAGGAGGGGACACTGAAGCTTTCTTT. Amino acid sequence: CASSLVGGDTEAFF. Based on the CDR3 plus reference TRBV5-4 and TRBJ1-1, the full variable domain is ETGVTQSPTHLIKTRGQQVTLRCSSQSGHNTVSWYQQALGQGPQFIFQYYREEENGRGNFPPRFSGLQFPNYSSELNVNALELDDSALYLCASSLVGGDTEAFFGQGTRLTVV.

Only one count was recorded for this clone. The CDR3 DNA reads as TGTGCCAGCAGGCTTACAGGGGAAGGCACTGAAGCTTTCTTT. Translation gives CASRLTGEGTEAFF. The rearrangement joins TRBV6-1 to TRBJ1-1; 7 positions match TRBD1. The CDR3 runs 14 residues. V dropped 6 bases and J dropped 4; count of bases not matched to a gene: 8. Germline V gene lookup returns CDR1 MNHNS and CDR2 SASEGT.

This clone appeared once. The rearrangement links TRBV2 to TRBJ1-3, with D maybe TRBD1 (5 bases). V shed 1 base and J shed 0 bases, with 10 bases lying between them. This CDR3 has 16 amino acids. Germline V gives CDR1 SNHLY, CDR2 FYNNEI. The CDR3 DNA reads as TGTGCCAGCAGTGAAGGGTACAGGAGCTCTGGAAACACCATATATTTT. Amino acid sequence: CASSEGYRSSGNTIYF.

The V gene is TRBV7-9, the J gene TRBJ1-3; TRBD1 aligns across 9 bases. Per germline, CDR1 SEHNR and CDR2 FQNEAQ (reference sequence). After removal of 5 bases from V and 4 bases from J, the junction contained 6 bases not matched to a gene. The CDR3 has 15 residues. The CDR3 nucleotides read TGTGCCAGCAGCCCACCGGGACAGGGCGGAAACACCATATATTTT. Translated, it gives CASSPPGQGGNTIYF. The full variable domain, rest sourced from reference TRBV7-9 and TRBJ1-3, is DTGVSQNPRHKITKRGQNVTFRCDPISEHNRLYWYRQTLGQGPEFLTYFQNEAQLEKSRLLSDRFSAERPKGSFSTLEIQRTEQGDSAMYLCASSPPGQGGNTIYFGEGSWLTVV.